A selection of T cell receptor beta chains follows, all from one sample in a study of T cell changes during pregnancy in multiple sclerosis. Sequenced by immunoSEQ multiplex PCR; TCRdb stores in-frame clones only, minus some. This table has about 62,000 clones, roughly nine tenths appearing once. The sample in question was peripheral blood, obtained in the first trimester of pregnancy. The receptor source for this set is a female donor with multiple sclerosis, enrolled in a pregnancy study. CDR3s include the opening cysteine and the closing phenylalanine or tryptophan. Fields, in order: CDR3 DNA, CDR3 protein, clone size, D gene, V gene, J gene. A D gene is named only where the DNA matches it firmly. Clone size is given for some rows only: seen once, a few or many times, or a class if the clone is expanded.

CDR3 DNA: TGTGCCAGCAGTGAAAGTTCGTTCGGCGGCGCTTTCTTT
CDR3 protein: CASSESSFGGAFF
clone size: .
D gene: .
V gene: TRBV2
J gene: TRBJ1-1

CDR3 DNA: TGTGCCAGCAGTGAATCTGTCGGTGTATACGAGCAGTACTTC
CDR3 protein: CASSESVGVYEQYF
clone size: .
D gene: .
V gene: TRBV6-1
J gene: TRBJ2-7

CDR3 DNA: TGTGCCAGCTCACCAGGGGTAGCGGCGGATACGCAGTATTTT
CDR3 protein: CASSPGVAADTQYF
clone size: .
D gene: .
V gene: TRBV18
J gene: TRBJ2-3

CDR3 DNA: TGTGCCAGCACTAAGGGACAGGGGAGATACGAGCAGTACTTC
CDR3 protein: CASTKGQGRYEQYF
clone size: .
D gene: TRBD1
V gene: TRBV25-1
J gene: TRBJ2-7

CDR3 DNA: TGTGCCTGGAGTGCGACAGGGGCGGGTGGCTACACCTTC
CDR3 protein: CAWSATGAGGYTF
clone size: .
D gene: TRBD1
V gene: TRBV30
J gene: TRBJ1-2

CDR3 DNA: TGTGCCAGCAGTGAGGGACAGAGCAATCAGCCCCAGCATTTT
CDR3 protein: CASSEGQSNQPQHF
clone size: .
D gene: TRBD1
V gene: TRBV6-1
J gene: TRBJ1-5

CDR3 DNA: TGTGCCAGCAGTGTACAGGGACAGAAATTGTACAATGAGCAGTTCTTC
CDR3 protein: CASSVQGQKLYNEQFF
clone size: .
D gene: TRBD1
V gene: TRBV5-6
J gene: TRBJ2-1

CDR3 DNA: TGTGCCAGCAGCTTAGGGGTAGCGGGGCACACAGATACGCAGTATTTT
CDR3 protein: CASSLGVAGHTDTQYF
clone size: .
D gene: TRBD2
V gene: TRBV11-3
J gene: TRBJ2-3

CDR3 DNA: TGCGCCAGCAGCTCCGGACAGAGCTCTGGAAACACCATATATTTT
CDR3 protein: CASSSGQSSGNTIYF
clone size: .
D gene: .
V gene: TRBV5-1
J gene: TRBJ1-3

CDR3 DNA: TGCGCCAGCCATGCCGGGTTGAACACTGAAGCTTTCTTT
CDR3 protein: CASHAGLNTEAFF
clone size: .
D gene: .
V gene: TRBV5-1
J gene: TRBJ1-1

CDR3 DNA: TGTGCCAGCAGCTTAAATAGCGGGGAAGCAGATACGCAGTATTTT
CDR3 protein: CASSLNSGEADTQYF
clone size: few
D gene: TRBD2
V gene: TRBV7-3
J gene: TRBJ2-3

CDR3 DNA: TGTGCCAGCAGCCCGGCGAGCGCGAAAATGTATTCGTACCAAGAGACCCAGTACTTC
CDR3 protein: CASSPASAKMYSYQETQYF
clone size: .
D gene: .
V gene: TRBV12-1
J gene: TRBJ2-5

CDR3 DNA: TGTGCCTTCGGACTCTCTGGAAACACCATATATTTT
CDR3 protein: CAFGLSGNTIYF
clone size: .
D gene: .
V gene: TRBV30
J gene: TRBJ1-3

CDR3 DNA: TGTGCCTGGCACAGGAGATTAAACACTGAAGCTTTCTTT
CDR3 protein: CAWHRRLNTEAFF
clone size: .
D gene: .
V gene: TRBV30
J gene: TRBJ1-1

CDR3 DNA: TGTGCCAGCAGCCCCGGGGGGTCTCAGATCAATACCTACGAGCAGTACTTC
CDR3 protein: CASSPGGSQINTYEQYF
clone size: .
D gene: TRBD2
V gene: TRBV11-2
J gene: TRBJ2-7

CDR3 DNA: TGCGCCAGCAGTCATGGGCCCGGTCTTACCTACGAGCAGTACTTC
CDR3 protein: CASSHGPGLTYEQYF
clone size: .
D gene: .
V gene: TRBV4-1
J gene: TRBJ2-7

CDR3 DNA: TGTGCCAGCAGTCGACAGGGTGGGCAGCCCCAGCATTTT
CDR3 protein: CASSRQGGQPQHF
clone size: .
D gene: TRBD1
V gene: TRBV6-5
J gene: TRBJ1-5

CDR3 DNA: TGCAGCGAGTACGGACAGGGTGGGGGTACCTACAATGAGCAGTTCTTC
CDR3 protein: CSEYGQGGGTYNEQFF
clone size: .
D gene: TRBD1
V gene: TRBV29-1
J gene: TRBJ2-1

CDR3 DNA: TGTGCCTGGAGTTTAGAGACTCTCCAGTACTTC
CDR3 protein: CAWSLETLQYF
clone size: .
D gene: .
V gene: TRBV30
J gene: TRBJ2-4

CDR3 DNA: TGTGCCAGCAGCCCACAGCGGGGCTCCCAGAACACCGGGGAGCTGTTTTTT
CDR3 protein: CASSPQRGSQNTGELFF
clone size: .
D gene: TRBD2
V gene: TRBV9
J gene: TRBJ2-2

CDR3 DNA: TGTGCCAGCAGTGAAGATGGGGCAGGTGTGAAAATCCGCGAGCAGTACTTC
CDR3 protein: CASSEDGAGVKIREQYF
clone size: once
D gene: .
V gene: TRBV2
J gene: TRBJ2-7

CDR3 DNA: TGTGCCAGCAGCCCTCGACTAACGACTAGCGGGGCATACGAGCAGTACTTC
CDR3 protein: CASSPRLTTSGAYEQYF
clone size: .
D gene: TRBD2
V gene: TRBV7-2
J gene: TRBJ2-7

CDR3 DNA: TGCGCCAGCAGCTTGGCAAACTATGGCTACACCTTC
CDR3 protein: CASSLANYGYTF
clone size: .
D gene: .
V gene: TRBV5-1
J gene: TRBJ1-2

CDR3 DNA: TGTGCCAGCAGCCGGCGGTGGACTGAAGCTTTCTTT
CDR3 protein: CASSRRWTEAFF
clone size: .
D gene: .
V gene: TRBV5-6
J gene: TRBJ1-1

CDR3 DNA: TGTGCCAGCAGCCAGGATTCTAACTATGGCTACACCTTC
CDR3 protein: CASSQDSNYGYTF
clone size: once
D gene: .
V gene: TRBV7-9
J gene: TRBJ1-2

CDR3 DNA: TGTGCCAGCAGTGACGTAGCGGGATACTTCTACGAGCAGTACTTC
CDR3 protein: CASSDVAGYFYEQYF
clone size: .
D gene: TRBD2
V gene: TRBV2
J gene: TRBJ2-7

CDR3 DNA: TGTGCCAGCAGCTCCGACTTTTACACCGGGGAGCTGTTTTTT
CDR3 protein: CASSSDFYTGELFF
clone size: .
D gene: .
V gene: TRBV7-9
J gene: TRBJ2-2

CDR3 DNA: TGTGCCATCAGTGAGTCCCCGGGACTAGCGGGGTTCACAGATACGCAGTATTTT
CDR3 protein: CAISESPGLAGFTDTQYF
clone size: once
D gene: TRBD2
V gene: TRBV10-3
J gene: TRBJ2-3

CDR3 DNA: TGTGCCAGCAGCCATGTCCGGGACAGGGTTACCAACGTCCTGACTTTC
CDR3 protein: CASSHVRDRVTNVLTF
clone size: .
D gene: TRBD1
V gene: TRBV11-2
J gene: TRBJ2-6

CDR3 DNA: TGTGCCAGTCGACCTGGGGGCGGTGGCTACACCTTC
CDR3 protein: CASRPGGGGYTF
clone size: .
D gene: .
V gene: TRBV19
J gene: TRBJ1-2

CDR3 DNA: TGCGCCAGCAGCCCCATGTCGGGTAAGGATTCACCCCTCCACTTT
CDR3 protein: CASSPMSGKDSPLHF
clone size: .
D gene: .
V gene: TRBV5-1
J gene: TRBJ1-6

CDR3 DNA: TGTGCCAGTATGCGGATAGCGGGGGGCCCCGATACGCAGTATTTT
CDR3 protein: CASMRIAGGPDTQYF
clone size: .
D gene: TRBD2
V gene: TRBV19
J gene: TRBJ2-3

CDR3 DNA: TGTGCCAGCAGCGTAGACTTTTCCACAGATACGCAGTATTTT
CDR3 protein: CASSVDFSTDTQYF
clone size: .
D gene: .
V gene: TRBV9
J gene: TRBJ2-3

CDR3 DNA: TGTGCCAGCAGTGATGGGCTATACTCTGGAAACACCATATATTTT
CDR3 protein: CASSDGLYSGNTIYF
clone size: once
D gene: .
V gene: TRBV2
J gene: TRBJ1-3

CDR3 DNA: TGTGCCAGCAGTGAAGACAAGGACACCTCATATAGCAATCAGCCCCAGCATTTT
CDR3 protein: CASSEDKDTSYSNQPQHF
clone size: .
D gene: .
V gene: TRBV2
J gene: TRBJ1-5

CDR3 DNA: TGCGCCAGCAGCCAGAGGCTAGCGGGGGGGGGAGAGACCCAGTACTTC
CDR3 protein: CASSQRLAGGGETQYF
clone size: once
D gene: TRBD2
V gene: TRBV4-3
J gene: TRBJ2-5

CDR3 DNA: TGTGCCAGCCGGGACAGTTTGGAGACCGGTGAGGCTTTCTTT
CDR3 protein: CASRDSLETGEAFF
clone size: .
D gene: TRBD1
V gene: TRBV28
J gene: TRBJ1-1

CDR3 DNA: TGTGCCAGCAGCTTCGGCGGTACGCCTTACAATGAGCAGTTCTTC
CDR3 protein: CASSFGGTPYNEQFF
clone size: .
D gene: .
V gene: TRBV7-3
J gene: TRBJ2-1

CDR3 DNA: TGTGCCAGCAGCCAGGGCCTGGCCGGGGTCAAAAACATTCAGTACTTC
CDR3 protein: CASSQGLAGVKNIQYF
clone size: .
D gene: .
V gene: TRBV4-2
J gene: TRBJ2-4

CDR3 DNA: TGTGCCAGCAGGGATGGGGGCTCCGGGGCCAACGTCCTGACTTTC
CDR3 protein: CASRDGGSGANVLTF
clone size: .
D gene: .
V gene: TRBV6-1
J gene: TRBJ2-6

CDR3 DNA: TGCGCCAGCAGCACGGCTAGCGGGGATGAGAGCTCCTACGAGCAGTACTTC
CDR3 protein: CASSTASGDESSYEQYF
clone size: .
D gene: TRBD2
V gene: TRBV5-1
J gene: TRBJ2-7

CDR3 DNA: TGTGCCAGCTCACCACGGGACTCAACCTACGAGCAGTACTTC
CDR3 protein: CASSPRDSTYEQYF
clone size: .
D gene: .
V gene: TRBV18
J gene: TRBJ2-7

CDR3 DNA: TGTGCCAGCAGCCGTCAGGGGGGTGTAAGCGGGGAGCTGTTTTTT
CDR3 protein: CASSRQGGVSGELFF
clone size: .
D gene: .
V gene: TRBV14
J gene: TRBJ2-2

CDR3 DNA: TGTGCCAGCAGCCTCCTCGTGGCGGACACTGAAGCTTTCTTT
CDR3 protein: CASSLLVADTEAFF
clone size: .
D gene: .
V gene: TRBV2
J gene: TRBJ1-1

CDR3 DNA: TGTGCCAGCAGCAGCCCGGGACTCATCCCGGATACGCAGTATTTT
CDR3 protein: CASSSPGLIPDTQYF
clone size: .
D gene: .
V gene: TRBV12-1
J gene: TRBJ2-3

CDR3 DNA: TGTGCCAGCAGCCCCATGGACAGGTTGAACACTGAAGCTTTCTTT
CDR3 protein: CASSPMDRLNTEAFF
clone size: .
D gene: TRBD1
V gene: TRBV7-9
J gene: TRBJ1-1

CDR3 DNA: TGTGCTAGTGGTTTGGTACTTTCACAGGGAAGAGGTCGGGGCTACACCTTC
CDR3 protein: CASGLVLSQGRGRGYTF
clone size: .
D gene: .
V gene: TRBV12-5
J gene: TRBJ1-2

CDR3 DNA: TGTGCCAGCAGCTTAGACTACCAGGGAGGTGCCTACAATGAGCAGTTCTTC
CDR3 protein: CASSLDYQGGAYNEQFF
clone size: .
D gene: .
V gene: TRBV5-6
J gene: TRBJ2-1

CDR3 DNA: TGTGCCAGCAGTGCACAGGGGAGACAAGAGACCCAGTACTTC
CDR3 protein: CASSAQGRQETQYF
clone size: .
D gene: TRBD1
V gene: TRBV6-5
J gene: TRBJ2-5

CDR3 DNA: TGCGCCAGCACCTTGGGACTAGCGGGCGAGCAGTACTTC
CDR3 protein: CASTLGLAGEQYF
clone size: .
D gene: TRBD2
V gene: TRBV10-2
J gene: TRBJ2-7

CDR3 DNA: TGTGCCAGCAGCTTTTCCAAGGACAGGAACACCGGGGAGCTGTTTTTT
CDR3 protein: CASSFSKDRNTGELFF
clone size: .
D gene: .
V gene: TRBV7-9
J gene: TRBJ2-2

CDR3 DNA: TGTGCCAGCAGCTTAGCCAGGTCGAACACCGGGGAGCTGTTTTTT
CDR3 protein: CASSLARSNTGELFF
clone size: .
D gene: .
V gene: TRBV11-2
J gene: TRBJ2-2

CDR3 DNA: TGTGCCAGCACCTTGATACAGGGCTACGAGCAGTACTTC
CDR3 protein: CASTLIQGYEQYF
clone size: .
D gene: .
V gene: TRBV7-2
J gene: TRBJ2-7

CDR3 DNA: TGTGCCAGCAGCGTAGCTACTGGACAGGGCCGCTTCACAGATACGCAGTATTTT
CDR3 protein: CASSVATGQGRFTDTQYF
clone size: .
D gene: TRBD1
V gene: TRBV9
J gene: TRBJ2-3

CDR3 DNA: TGTGCCAGCAGTCTACAGGGGGCGCTGGACACTGAAGCTTTCTTT
CDR3 protein: CASSLQGALDTEAFF
clone size: .
D gene: TRBD1
V gene: TRBV6-5
J gene: TRBJ1-1